This T cell receptor (beta chain) was retrieved from a study of CD8+CD57+ T cells in acquired aplastic anemia. Across the study: Around 11 million reads, on average, were obtained for CD4+ cells from healthy donors.

Study-level points and caveats: The CD8+ Simpson's diversity of patients and controls was not significantly different.

The study profiled TCR beta VDJ and CDR3 using genomic DNA as template. TCRdb reanalysed the reads using MiXCR and keeps one entry per CDR3 protein. The sample contains 86,000 or so distinct CDR3 sequences, 40% to 50% of which appear only once. Worth noting for this clonotype: Antigen unknown.

CDR3 length: 15 amino acids. Germline V gives CDR1 MGHDK, CDR2 SYGVNS. Trimming removed 7 bases at V and 1 base at J, with 14 bases between. The clonotype was recovered from a human donor in good health, serving as a control. The chain uses TRBV25-1 and TRBJ2-1; tentative D call: TRBD1 (6 bases). Sequencing was carried out using sorted CD4+, CD8+, or CD8+CD57+ T cells (not recorded which) from PBMCs. CDR3: CASIHPRGSYNEQFF. The CDR3 DNA reads TGTGCCAGCATCCACCCGAGGGGGTCCTACAATGAGCAGTTCTTC.